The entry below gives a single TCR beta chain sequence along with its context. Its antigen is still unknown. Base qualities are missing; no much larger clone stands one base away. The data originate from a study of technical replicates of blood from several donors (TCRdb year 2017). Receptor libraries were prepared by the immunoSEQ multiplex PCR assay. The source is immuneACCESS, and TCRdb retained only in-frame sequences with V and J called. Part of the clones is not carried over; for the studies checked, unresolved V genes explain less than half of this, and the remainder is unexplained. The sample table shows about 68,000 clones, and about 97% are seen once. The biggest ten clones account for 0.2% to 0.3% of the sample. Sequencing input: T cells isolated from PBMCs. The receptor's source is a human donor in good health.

The DNA reads TGTGCCAGCAGTGAACAGGGACTAGCGGTTAATGAGCAGTTCTTC. This yields the protein CASSEQGLAVNEQFF. The receptor chain draws on TRBV6-1 and TRBJ2-1; 11 junctional bases match TRBD2. CDR3 length: 15 amino acids, cysteine to phenylalanine. Only CDR3 DNA remains: 45 bases, in frame from the first base. CDR1 MNHNS and CDR2 SASEGT were looked up in the germline V gene. For this chain, trimming is 2 bases at the V end and 7 bases at the J end, and the number of junction bases without a gene match is 4.